The rows below give T cell receptor beta chains drawn from one sample of a study of CD8+ T cells in alopecia areata. Clones were read by immunoSEQ multiplex PCR, and TCRdb kept only the in-frame ones, dropping some. The data show 95,000 to 100,000 clones, just under 60% seen once. The specimen comprised CD8+ T cells sorted from blood, sampled around week 55, from a patient treated with tofacitinib. These receptors were obtained from a human donor with alopecia areata. CDR3s include the opening cysteine and the closing phenylalanine or tryptophan. A D gene is named only where the DNA matches it firmly.

v_gene | d_gene | CDR3aa
TRBV2 | NA | CASMGREQYF
TRBV5-6 | TRBD1 | CASSLEQGYRFF
TRBV13 | TRBD2 | CASSQTSDETQYF
TRBV23-1 | NA | CASSRMDRPYEQYF
TRBV27 | TRBD1 | CASSPRTGGVTGELFF
TRBV5-1 | NA | CASSSLPRVSYEQYF
TRBV30 | NA | CACPRDGSEAFF
TRBV29-1 | NA | CSADGGFGYTF
TRBV19 | NA | CASSIGVNEQFF
TRBV5-1 | NA | CASSFRGPDYGYTF
TRBV12-5 | NA | CASGADTLGEKLFF
TRBV2 | TRBD2 | CAGERWGGVTDTQYF
TRBV5-6 | NA | CASSLEGRVYGYTF
TRBV15 | NA | CATSRDLGGADTQYF
TRBV10-3 | TRBD1 | CAISAATGVYEQYF
TRBV6-6 | NA | CASSYPMGQPQHF
TRBV29-1 | NA | CSIWTPRPESGNTIYF
TRBV27 | NA | CASSLSRDEGYTF
TRBV29-1 | NA | CCAPTRNEQFF
TRBV30 | NA | CAWRSKGVYTEAFF
TRBV7-9 | TRBD2 | CASSLTSGTYEQYF
TRBV6-5 | NA | CASSRVFSGANVLTF
TRBV6-4 | TRBD1 | CASSDGVGTVNEQFF
TRBV7-3 | NA | CASSLLSPGTASYNEQFF